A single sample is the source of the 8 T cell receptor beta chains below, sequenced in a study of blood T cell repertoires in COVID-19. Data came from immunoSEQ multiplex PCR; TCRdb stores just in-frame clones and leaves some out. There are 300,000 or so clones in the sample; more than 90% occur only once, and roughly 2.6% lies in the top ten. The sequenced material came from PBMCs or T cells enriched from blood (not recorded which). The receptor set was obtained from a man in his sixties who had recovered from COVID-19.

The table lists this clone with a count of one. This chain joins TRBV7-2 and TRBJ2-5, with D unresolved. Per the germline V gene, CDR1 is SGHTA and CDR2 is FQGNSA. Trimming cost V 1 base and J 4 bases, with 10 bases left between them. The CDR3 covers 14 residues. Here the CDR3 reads CASSLVAGLETQYF. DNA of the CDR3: TGTGCCAGCAGCTTAGTTGCAGGATTAGAGACCCAGTACTTC.

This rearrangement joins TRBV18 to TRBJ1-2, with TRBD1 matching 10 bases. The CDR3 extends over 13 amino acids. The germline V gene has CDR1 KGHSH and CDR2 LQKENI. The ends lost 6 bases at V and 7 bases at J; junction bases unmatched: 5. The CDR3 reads CASSQDRGLGYTF. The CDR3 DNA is TGTGCCAGCTCCCAAGACAGGGGGCTTGGCTACACCTTC.

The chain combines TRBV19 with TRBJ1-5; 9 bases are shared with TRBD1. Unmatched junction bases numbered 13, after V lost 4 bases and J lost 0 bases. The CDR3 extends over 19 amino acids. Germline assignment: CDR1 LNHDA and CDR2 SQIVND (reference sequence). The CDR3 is CASSNPSGTGTYSNQPQHF. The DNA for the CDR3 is TGTGCCAGTAGTAACCCCTCCGGGACAGGGACATATAGCAATCAGCCCCAGCATTTT.

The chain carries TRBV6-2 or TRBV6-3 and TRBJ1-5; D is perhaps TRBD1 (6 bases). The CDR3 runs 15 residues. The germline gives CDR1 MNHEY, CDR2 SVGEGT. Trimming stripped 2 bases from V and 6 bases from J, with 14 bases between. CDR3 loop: CASSYPRGRGQPQHF. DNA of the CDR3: TGTGCCAGCAGTTACCCCAGGGGACGAGGTCAGCCCCAGCATTTT.

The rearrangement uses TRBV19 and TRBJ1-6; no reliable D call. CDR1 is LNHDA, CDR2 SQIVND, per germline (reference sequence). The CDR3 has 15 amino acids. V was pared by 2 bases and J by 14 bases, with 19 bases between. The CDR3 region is CASSISVRGLVSLHF. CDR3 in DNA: TGTGCCAGTAGTATAAGTGTCCGGGGATTAGTCTCCCTCCACTTT.

CDR3: CAWSRLGQLNTEAFF. CDR3 sequence (DNA): TGTGCCTGGAGTCGTTTAGGACAACTGAACACTGAAGCTTTCTTT. The chain has TRBV30 and TRBJ1-1; tentatively, D is TRBD1 (5 bases). The CDR3 extends over 15 amino acids. The V gene lost 2 bases and the J gene lost 0 bases, with 13 bases spanning the gap. Germline V lookup: CDR1 GTSNPN, CDR2 SVGIG (reference sequence).

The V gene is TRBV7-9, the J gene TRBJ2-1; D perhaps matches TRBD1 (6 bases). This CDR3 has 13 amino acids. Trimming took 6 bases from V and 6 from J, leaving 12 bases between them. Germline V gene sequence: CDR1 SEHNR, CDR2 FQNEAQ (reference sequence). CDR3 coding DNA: TGTGCCAGCAGGCACCCAGGGGCCAATGAGCAGTTCTTC. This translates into CASRHPGANEQFF.

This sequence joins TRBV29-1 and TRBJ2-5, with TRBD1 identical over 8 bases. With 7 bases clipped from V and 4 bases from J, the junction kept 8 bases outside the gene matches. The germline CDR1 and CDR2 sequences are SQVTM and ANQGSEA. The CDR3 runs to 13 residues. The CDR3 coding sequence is TGCAGCGCCCAGGGACAGGCGGGAGAGACCCAGTACTTC. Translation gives CSAQGQAGETQYF.